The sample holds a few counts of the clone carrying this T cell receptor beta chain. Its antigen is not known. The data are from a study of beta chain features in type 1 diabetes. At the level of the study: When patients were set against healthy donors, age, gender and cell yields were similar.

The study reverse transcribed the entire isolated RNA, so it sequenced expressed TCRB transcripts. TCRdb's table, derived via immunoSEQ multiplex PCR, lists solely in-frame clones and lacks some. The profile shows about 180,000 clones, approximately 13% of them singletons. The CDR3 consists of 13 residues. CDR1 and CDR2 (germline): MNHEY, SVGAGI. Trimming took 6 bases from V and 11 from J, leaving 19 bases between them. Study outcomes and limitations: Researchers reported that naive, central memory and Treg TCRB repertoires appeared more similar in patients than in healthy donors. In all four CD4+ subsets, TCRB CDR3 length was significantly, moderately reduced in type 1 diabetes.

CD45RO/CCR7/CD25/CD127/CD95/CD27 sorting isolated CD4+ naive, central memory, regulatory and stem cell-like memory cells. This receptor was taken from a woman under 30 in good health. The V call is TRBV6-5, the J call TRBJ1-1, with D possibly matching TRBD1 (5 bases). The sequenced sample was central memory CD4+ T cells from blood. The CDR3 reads CASSPKGMAYAFF. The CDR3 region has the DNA TGTGCCAGCAGCCCCAAGGGGATGGCTTACGCTTTCTTT.